Listed here are 26 T cell receptor beta chains from one sample, sequenced in a study of T cell responses to AZD1222 COVID-19 vaccine. Some clones are missing from TCRdb's copy, which holds only in-frame ones; the method was immunoSEQ multiplex PCR. This table holds roughly 180,000 clones, roughly nine tenths found once. The sequencing here drew on peripheral blood, taken on day 0 of AZD1222 vaccination. These receptors were taken from an adult in good health.

In this sample, this clone turned up once. The chain employs TRBV7-2 and TRBJ1-1, with D unresolved. From germline, CDR1 is SGHTA and CDR2 FQGNSA. The CDR3 is 13 residues long. The V and J ends lost 6 bases and 7 bases respectively, with 15 bases between them. CDR3 in amino acids: CASSLRDGDEAFF. For the CDR3, the DNA is TGTGCCAGCAGTCTCAGAGATGGGGATGAAGCTTTCTTT.

The chain links TRBV28 to TRBJ2-5; D might be TRBD1 or TRBD2, each matching 6 bases. Between the trimmed V and J ends, which lost 3 bases and 2 bases, there was a span of 13 bases. The CDR3 totals 15 residues. The germline gives CDR1 MDHEN, CDR2 SYDVKM. The CDR3 protein is CASSFGGGEQETQYF. The CDR3 coding sequence is TGTGCCAGCAGTTTTGGAGGGGGAGAGCAAGAGACCCAGTACTTC.

The CDR3 spells CASRTAIYSNQPQHF. Here the CDR3 DNA reads TGTGCCAGTCGGACAGCGATCTATAGCAATCAGCCCCAGCATTTT. The chain has TRBV19 and TRBJ1-5; D is possibly TRBD1 (6 bases). CDR3 length: 15 amino acids. Germline V CDR1 and CDR2: LNHDA, SQIVND (reference sequence). Trimming removed 8 bases from V and 0 bases from J, with 14 bases in between. Variable domain in full (rest from reference TRBV19 and TRBJ1-5): DGGITQSPKYLFRKEGQNVTLSCEQNLNHDAMYWYRQDPGQGLRLIYYSQIVNDFQKGDIAEGYSVSREKKESFPLTVTSAQKNPTAFYLCASRTAIYSNQPQHFGDGTRLSIL.

The chain carries TRBV30 and TRBJ2-7; the D gene is possibly TRBD1 (6 bases). V gave up 2 bases and J gave up 0 bases, with 8 bases separating them. The CDR3 covers 13 residues. Looked up from germline, CDR1 is GTSNPN and CDR2 is SVGIG (reference sequence). The CDR3: CAWSRDNSYEQYF. Written as DNA, the CDR3 is TGTGCCTGGAGTCGGGACAACTCCTACGAGCAGTACTTC.

The J gene is TRBJ1-2, the V gene TRBV20-1; the D gene is possibly TRBD1 (6 bases). V was shortened by 4 bases and J by 8 bases, with 11 bases between the two germline ends. The CDR3 runs to 11 residues. From germline, CDR1 is DFQATT and CDR2 SNEGSKA (reference sequence). DNA of the CDR3: TGCAGTGCTAACAGGGATTTGGGCTACACCTTC. It encodes CSANRDLGYTF.

The CDR3 sequence: CASSRSRLTGSGNTIYF. For the CDR3, the DNA is TGTGCCAGCAGTCGGAGTAGGCTGACAGGTTCTGGAAACACCATATATTTT. J is TRBJ1-3 and V is TRBV7-8; a possible D gene is TRBD1 (6 bases). CDR1 and CDR2 from the germline V gene are SGHVS and FQNEAQ. Trimming shortened V by 6 bases and J by 1 base, and 19 bases separated the two germline ends. This CDR3 is 17 amino acids long.

The V call is TRBV6-2 or TRBV6-3, the J call TRBJ1-5; D gene ambiguous. There are 15 residues in the CDR3. V was trimmed by 0 bases and J by 4 bases, leaving 10 bases between them. Looked up from germline, CDR1 is MNHEY and CDR2 is SVGEGT. The CDR3, as DNA: TGTGCCAGCAGTTACTCGAAAGTTTCTAATCAGCCCCAGCATTTT. It encodes CASSYSKVSNQPQHF.

The chain recombines TRBV27 with TRBJ1-1; a possible D gene is TRBD1 (6 bases). V gave up 5 bases and J gave up 8 bases, with 18 bases separating them. The CDR3 is 14 amino acids. The germline CDR1 and CDR2 sequences are MNHEY and SMNVEV (reference sequence). In DNA, the CDR3 is TGTGCCAGCAGTCCTTTCGGGGACATAATAGAAGCTTTCTTT. Translation gives CASSPFGDIIEAFF.

CDR3 amino acids: CSVEDMGTGGGNGYTF. CDR3 nucleotides: TGCAGCGTTGAAGATATGGGGACAGGTGGAGGGAATGGCTACACCTTC. The V call is TRBV29-1, the J call TRBJ1-2, with TRBD1 identical over 8 bases. V lost 0 bases and J lost 6; bases outside the gene matches: 12. The germline CDR1 and CDR2 sequences are SQVTM and ANQGSEA. The CDR3 is 16 residues long.

The chain combines TRBV19 with TRBJ2-1; D is uncertain. Looked up from germline, CDR1 is LNHDA and CDR2 is SQIVND (reference sequence). The CDR3 is made up of 13 amino acids. V was clipped by 4 bases and J by 9 bases, with 13 bases between them. The CDR3 sequence: CASSTYGFSEQFF. Here the CDR3 DNA reads TGTGCCAGTAGTACCTATGGTTTCAGTGAGCAGTTCTTC. The full variable domain, rest sourced from reference TRBV19 and TRBJ2-1, is DGGITQSPKYLFRKEGQNVTLSCEQNLNHDAMYWYRQDPGQGLRLIYYSQIVNDFQKGDIAEGYSVSREKKESFPLTVTSAQKNPTAFYLCASSTYGFSEQFFGPGTRLTVL.

The chain employs TRBV28 and TRBJ2-7; D is possibly TRBD2 (5 bases). The CDR3 spans 18 residues. Germline CDR1 MDHEN, CDR2 SYDVKM. The germline V and J ends were trimmed by 4 bases and 6 bases, with 28 bases remaining between them. The CDR3 DNA sequence: TGTGCCAGCAGTTCACTCCTGAGGGCGAGGTCCCTTATCGGCGAGCAGTACTTC. Protein: CASSSLLRARSLIGEQYF.

This chain uses TRBV28 with TRBJ2-2, with D possibly matching TRBD2 (5 bases). There are 16 residues in the CDR3. The V end was cut by 1 base, the J end by 4 bases, with 13 bases between. Germline V CDR1 and CDR2: MDHEN, SYDVKM. The CDR3 DNA reads TGTGCCAGCAGTTTATCCTTCCGACTATTCACCGGGGAGCTGTTTTTT. Translating it yields CASSLSFRLFTGELFF.

The rearrangement links TRBV2 to TRBJ1-6, with D perhaps TRBD1 (5 bases). V was shortened by 3 bases and J by 5 bases, with 11 bases between the two germline ends. From germline, CDR1 is SNHLY and CDR2 FYNNEI. The CDR3 is 15 amino acids. The CDR3 sequence: CASSDRVSHNSPLHF. As DNA, the CDR3 is TGTGCCAGCAGTGACAGGGTGTCCCATAATTCACCCCTCCACTTT.

The chain carries TRBV19 and TRBJ1-6, with D possibly being TRBD1 (5 bases). V was shortened by 4 bases and J by 7 bases, with 17 bases between the two germline ends. Germline CDR1 is LNHDA and CDR2 is SQIVND (reference sequence). The CDR3 sequence is 16 residues long. CDR3 coding DNA: TGTGCCAGTAGTAACCCGGACACTTCGACGAATTCACCCCTCCACTTT. Protein: CASSNPDTSTNSPLHF.

The rearrangement uses TRBV10-2 and TRBJ2-7; D possibly corresponds to TRBD1 (6 bases). V was clipped by 3 bases and J by 6 bases, with 9 bases between them. Germline CDR1 is WSHSY and CDR2 is SAAADI. The CDR3 spans 12 residues. The CDR3 bases are TGCGCCAGCAGTGACTCAGGGGTCGAGCAGTACTTC. Residues: CASSDSGVEQYF.

The chain links TRBV23-1 to TRBJ2-7, with 8 bases that match TRBD1. TRBV23-1 is placed among ORFs of uncertain function. Trimming cost V 0 bases and J 4 bases; bases outside gene matches: 14. The CDR3 has 18 amino acids. This CDR3 reads CASSQSSRGLQYQYEQYF. In DNA form, the CDR3 reads TGCGCCAGCAGTCAATCTTCCAGGGGGCTACAATACCAATACGAGCAGTACTTC.

The chain carries TRBV6-5 and TRBJ2-7; the D is unclear. Trimming left V 5 bases short and J 7 bases short, with 9 bases between. This CDR3 has 11 amino acids. The germline gives CDR1 MNHEY, CDR2 SVGAGI. The CDR3 loop is CASSPGREQYF. CDR3 nucleotide sequence: TGTGCCAGCAGTCCCGGTCGGGAGCAGTACTTC.

The chain employs TRBV6-1 and TRBJ1-4; the D gene is possibly TRBD1 (6 bases). V was cut by 0 bases and J by 0 bases, with 17 bases left in between. The length of the CDR3 is 19 residues. Germline CDR1 and CDR2: MNHNS and SASEGT. This chain's CDR3 is CASSEARFGQRTTNEKLFF. The DNA of the CDR3 is TGTGCCAGCAGTGAAGCTAGATTCGGACAGAGAACAACTAATGAAAAACTGTTTTTT.

J is TRBJ1-2 and V is TRBV14, with TRBD1 matching 9 bases. The CDR3 has 14 residues. With V trimmed by 3 bases and J by 6 bases, 5 bases remained unmatched. From germline, CDR1 is SGHDN and CDR2 FVKESK. The CDR3 nucleotides read TGTGCCAGCAGCCATATTACAGGGGGCGATGGCTACACCTTC. This codes for CASSHITGGDGYTF.

DNA for the CDR3: TGTGCTAGTGGTTTGGTGACAGGTGAAGCTTTCTTT. It is translated as CASGLVTGEAFF. This chain links TRBV12-5 with TRBJ1-1; TRBD1 is a possible D gene (6 bases). The CDR3 is made up of 12 amino acids. The V and J ends lost 0 bases and 7 bases respectively, with 6 bases between them. CDR1 and CDR2 (germline): LGHNT, FRNRAP.

The chain couples TRBV19 to TRBJ1-5; 10 bases fit TRBD1. The V gene's germline CDR1 is LNHDA and CDR2 SQIVND (reference sequence). V trimming: 5 bases; J trimming: 6 bases; junction bases outside the gene matches: 4. CDR3 length: 14 residues. CDR3 in amino acids: CASSSGQGGQPQHF. CDR3 coding DNA: TGTGCCAGTAGTTCAGGACAGGGGGGTCAGCCCCAGCATTTT.

The rearrangement uses TRBV9 and TRBJ2-6; possible D gene TRBD2, 7 bases. The CDR3 contains 16 residues. The V and J ends lost 5 bases and 4 bases respectively, with 16 bases between them. CDR1 is SGDLS, CDR2 YYNGEE, per germline. The CDR3 sequence: CASSPRGAGGANVLTF. CDR3 coding DNA: TGTGCCAGCAGTCCCCGGGGGGCGGGAGGGGCCAACGTCCTGACTTTC.

The CDR3 loop is CASRTLKGRNTEAFF. As DNA, the CDR3 is TGTGCCAGCAGGACCCTTAAGGGGCGGAACACTGAAGCTTTCTTT. V usage is TRBV27 and J usage is TRBJ1-1; D may be TRBD1 (5 bases). The CDR3 has 15 residues. Germline V gene sequence: CDR1 MNHEY, CDR2 SMNVEV (reference sequence). V was cut by 6 bases and J by 1 base, with 15 bases left in between.

The genes are TRBV4-2 and TRBJ2-1; 7 positions agree with TRBD2. This CDR3 has 18 residues. Germline trimming cut 0 bases from V and 5 bases from J; bases unmatched to any gene: 13. Germline V gives CDR1 LGHNA, CDR2 YNFKEQ. The CDR3 coding sequence is TGTGCCAGCAGCCAAGACCCTGGGGCAGGACTAGGCCACAATGAGCAGTTCTTC. Residues: CASSQDPGAGLGHNEQFF.

This chain uses TRBV7-8 with TRBJ1-1, with D unresolved. Trimming left V 1 base short and J 3 bases short, with 15 bases between. The V gene's germline CDR1 is SGHVS and CDR2 FQNEAQ. The CDR3 extends over 16 amino acids. The CDR3 sequence: CASSLVELGRDTEAFF. The DNA for the CDR3 is TGTGCCAGCAGCTTAGTAGAGTTGGGGAGAGACACTGAAGCTTTCTTT.

In its sample, this clone was seen once. V gene TRBV5-1 combines with J gene TRBJ2-7, with D maybe TRBD1 (7 bases). Trimming shortened V by 6 bases and J by 2 bases, and 18 bases separated the two germline ends. The CDR3 has 15 residues. Germline-derived CDR1 and CDR2 are SGHRS and YFSETQ. In DNA, the CDR3 is TGCGCCAGCAAATCCTCCAGGGGGGTGACCTACGAGCAGTACTTC. Its translation: CASKSSRGVTYEQYF.